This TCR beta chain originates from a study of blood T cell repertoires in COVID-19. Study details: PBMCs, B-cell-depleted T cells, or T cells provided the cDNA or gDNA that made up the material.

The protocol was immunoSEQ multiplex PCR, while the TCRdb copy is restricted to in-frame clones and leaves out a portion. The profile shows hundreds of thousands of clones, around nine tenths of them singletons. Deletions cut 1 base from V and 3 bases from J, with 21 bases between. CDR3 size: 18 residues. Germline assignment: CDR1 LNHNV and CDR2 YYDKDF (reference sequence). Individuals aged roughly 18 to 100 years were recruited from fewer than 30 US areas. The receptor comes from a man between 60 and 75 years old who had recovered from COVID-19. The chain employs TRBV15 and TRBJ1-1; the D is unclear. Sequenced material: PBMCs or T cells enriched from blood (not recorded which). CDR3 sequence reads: CATSRGTATGMAYTEAFF. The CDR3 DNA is TGTGCCACCAGCAGAGGTACGGCCACGGGGATGGCGTACACTGAAGCTTTCTTT.